This entry lists 29 T cell receptor beta chains sequenced from one sample in a study of tumor and adjacent non-tumor tissue in lung cancer. This sample's RNA came from whole unsorted tissue. This non-tumor lung sample came from over 3 cm beyond the tumor edge. TCRbeta libraries were built with three rounds of nested PCR, modified from ARM-PCR. Using its own MiXCR run on the multiplex PCR reads, TCRdb lists one record per CDR3 protein. Of more than 85,000 distinct CDR3 sequences listed, roughly 60% are singletons. The sequenced sample consisted of distant non-tumor lung tissue. These receptors originate from a man aged 25 to 40 with non-small cell lung cancer.

With respect to this clonotype: The CDR3 does not end in the conserved phenylalanine or tryptophan, so this is likely a read error. The chain joins TRBV11-1 to TRBJ2-7; tentative D call: TRBD2 (5 bases). V was clipped by 1 base and J by 6 bases, with 10 bases between them. From germline, CDR1 is SGHAT and CDR2 FQDESV (reference sequence). The CDR3 totals 13 residues. In DNA form, the CDR3 reads TGTGCCAGCAGCTTAGGGGAGCCCAGCGAGCAGTACTCC. Translated, it gives CASSLGEPSEQYS.

Comment on this clonotype: One end of the junction fails to match germline, which may point to a read error. The chain is built from TRBV11-1 and TRBJ1-1, with D tentatively TRBD1 (6 bases). The CDR3 consists of 13 residues. CDR1 is SGHAT, CDR2 FQDESV, per germline (reference sequence). The CDR3, as DNA: TGTGCAAGCAGTGGACAGCCCAACACTGACGCTTTCTTT. It is translated as CASSGQPNTDAFF.

Only a few counts were recorded for this clonotype. This may stem from a read error, because a much larger clone lies one nucleotide away. This sequence joins TRBV10-3 and TRBJ2-7; no definite D call. CDR1 and CDR2 (germline): ENHRY, SYGVKD. The CDR3 is made up of 13 amino acids. The DNA for the CDR3 is TGTGCCATCAGTGAAAGGTCCTACTACGAGCATTACTTC. This sequence encodes CAISERSYYEHYF.

In this sample, this clonotype turned up a few times. A much larger clonotype is one base distant, so this may be a read error. V is TRBV12-3 or TRBV12-4 and J is TRBJ2-1, with D uncertain. With 2 bases removed from V and 2 bases from J, the gap between germline ends came to 7 bases. There are 14 residues in the CDR3. CDR3 protein: CASSLRPAYNEQFF. In DNA form, the CDR3 reads TGTGCCAGCAGTTTAAGGCCTGCCTACAATGAGCAGTTCTTC.

The sample holds many counts of this clonotype. The chain combines TRBV4-3 with TRBJ2-1; D unresolved. The CDR3 totals 17 residues. The germline V gene encodes CDR1 LGHNA and CDR2 YSLEER. The V gene lost 1 base and the J gene lost 10 bases, with 23 bases spanning the gap. The CDR3 loop reads CASSQVLSTTSAYEQFF. CDR3 bases: TGCGCCAGCAGCCAAGTTCTTTCGACCACCTCAGCTTACGAGCAGTTCTTC.

Regarding this clonotype: The CDR3 ends on some other residue instead of the conserved phenylalanine or tryptophan, so this is likely a read error. The chain recombines TRBV24-1 with TRBJ1-5; perhaps TRBD1 as D (5 bases). Germline CDR1 KGHDR, CDR2 SFDVKD. The CDR3 loop spans 16 amino acids. The CDR3 region is CATESPGQIYNQPQHL. The CDR3 DNA reads as TGTGCAACCGAATCCCCGGGGCAGATATACAATCAGCCCCAGCATTTG.

At least ten counts were recorded for this clonotype. The J gene is TRBJ2-7, the V gene TRBV4-1; D is ambiguous. With 6 bases removed from V and 2 bases from J, the gap between germline ends came to 11 bases. The V gene's germline CDR1 is MGHRA and CDR2 YSYEKL. The CDR3 has 13 residues. CDR3 amino acids: CASRKDTTYEQYF. CDR3 nucleotide sequence: TGCGCCAGCAGGAAAGACACGACCTACGAGCAGTACTTC.

As concerns this clonotype: Germline is not matched at one junction end, which may reflect a read error. The rearrangement uses TRBV28 and TRBJ1-5; 7 bases fit TRBD1. This CDR3 contains 17 residues. Germline loops: CDR1 MDHEN, CDR2 SYDVKM. CDR3 protein: CASSITRQGKGNQPQHF. The CDR3 DNA follows: TGTGCCAGCAGTATAACAAGACAGGGAAAGGGCAATCAGCCTCAGCATTTT.

On this clonotype: A read error is likely, as this CDR3 ends without the conserved phenylalanine or tryptophan. The chain has TRBV5-6 and TRBJ2-7; 8 bases are a match to TRBD2. J gave up 2 bases and V 3 bases, and 7 bases lay outside the gene matches. Germline loops: CDR1 SGHDT, CDR2 YYEEEE. This CDR3 comprises 15 residues. The CDR3 spells CASSWGLVGAYEQYL. CDR3 nucleotide sequence: TGTGCCAGCAGCTGGGGACTAGTGGGAGCCTACGAGCAGTACCTC.

Worth noting for this clonotype: As the CDR3 is not closed by the conserved phenylalanine or tryptophan, this likely results from a read error. The genes are TRBV11-2 and TRBJ2-7, with D perhaps matching TRBD1 (5 bases). The CDR3 has 16 residues. CDR1 is SGHAT, CDR2 FQNNGV, per germline. The DNA of the CDR3 is TGTGCCAGCACCTTAATCCGTGGCGTAGGGGATGGCGAGCAGTACCTC. Translation: CASTLIRGVGDGEQYL.

Concerning this clonotype: Being one base from a much bigger clone, this may be a read error. J is TRBJ1-5 and V is TRBV20-1; 7 bases align to TRBD1. The CDR3 has 13 amino acids. Germline CDR1 reads DFQATT; CDR2 reads SNEGSKA (reference sequence). CDR3 nucleotide sequence: TGCAGTGCTGGACAGGATCACAATCGGCCCCAGCATTTT. It encodes CSAGQDHNRPQHF.

V usage is TRBV11-2 and J usage is TRBJ2-1, with 11 bases that match TRBD2. V gave up 9 bases and J gave up 5 bases; unmatched junction bases: 12. CDR1 is SGHAT and CDR2 is FQNNGV in the germline V gene. The CDR3 spans 16 residues. CDR3 in DNA: TGTGCCAGAAGCCGGATGATACTAGCGGGGGACAATGAGCAGTTCTTC. Translation: CARSRMILAGDNEQFF.

This clonotype was seen just once. One end of the junction varies from germline; a read error may be responsible. The chain joins TRBV6-2 or TRBV6-3 to TRBJ2-1, with 7 nucleotides matching TRBD1. This CDR3 is 15 amino acids long. CDR1 is MNHEY and CDR2 is SVGEGT in the germline V gene. As DNA, the CDR3 is TGTGCCAGCAGTTACACCGGCGAGGGGGCGGTAAATGAGCAGTTC. It is translated as CASSYTGEGAVNEQF.

Notes on this clonotype: The missing conserved phenylalanine or tryptophan at the end of this CDR3 makes a read error likely. The chain links TRBV20-1 to TRBJ2-7; TRBD1 matches 11 bases. The CDR3 has 15 residues. CDR1 is DFQATT, CDR2 SNEGSKA, per germline (reference sequence). The CDR3 loop reads CSARGTGGFFYVQYL. CDR3 coding DNA: TGCAGTGCTAGGGGGACAGGGGGATTCTTCTACGTGCAGTACTTG.

The chain couples TRBV4-1 to TRBJ2-7; D gene uncertain. Deletions cut 6 bases from V and 0 bases from J, with 15 bases between. Germline V gene data show CDR1 as MGHRA and CDR2 as YSYEKL. The CDR3 is 15 amino acids. The CDR3 nucleotides are TGCGCCAGCAGTACCCTTCTGGGGAACTCCTACGAGCAGTACTTC. Protein sequence: CASSTLLGNSYEQYF.

With respect to this clonotype: Sequence at one end of the junction differs from germline and may be a read error. The chain uses TRBV30 and TRBJ1-1; D is perhaps TRBD1 (6 bases). The CDR3 spans 13 residues. The germline CDR1 and CDR2 sequences are GTSNPN and SVGIG (reference sequence). The CDR3 DNA reads as TGTGCCGGGGGGCGGGAAGGGGACATTGAAGCTTTATTT. It specifies CAGGREGDIEALF.

As concerns this clonotype: This could be a read error, since a much larger clone is one nucleotide away. The V gene is TRBV20-1, the J gene TRBJ2-1, with 10 bases fitting TRBD2. Germline values: CDR1 DFQATT, CDR2 SNEGSKA (reference sequence). The trim removed 6 bases at V and 10 bases at J, leaving 9 bases unmatched. The CDR3 extends over 13 amino acids. The CDR3 loop reads CSAQRGGLKEQFF. In DNA, the CDR3 is TGCAGTGCACAGCGGGGGGGCCTGAAAGAGCAGTTCTTC.

The V call is TRBV20-1, the J call TRBJ2-1; D is unclear. This CDR3 contains 14 residues. Germline-derived CDR1 and CDR2 are DFQATT and SNEGSKA (reference sequence). V was cut by 6 bases and J by 4 bases, with 16 bases left in between. The CDR3 DNA is TGCAGTGCAATGCGGCCACTTCCTTACAATGAGCAGTTCTTC. It is translated as CSAMRPLPYNEQFF.

As concerns this clonotype: A much more abundant neighbour one base away suggests this may be a read error. The chain combines TRBV28 with TRBJ1-1; maybe TRBD1 (5 bases). The germline CDR1 and CDR2 sequences are MDHEN and SYDVKM. CDR3 length equals 14 residues. The CDR3 protein is CASSGGTANTEASF. The CDR3 coding sequence is TGTGCCAGCAGTGGGGGGACGGCGAACACTGAAGCTTCCTTT.

To note about this clonotype: Sequence at one end of the junction differs from germline and may be a read error. The J gene is TRBJ2-1, the V gene TRBV20-1, with 10 bases fitting TRBD2. Germline V lookup: CDR1 DFQATT, CDR2 SNEGSKA (reference sequence). This CDR3 contains 14 residues. CDR3 DNA sequence: TGCAGTGCCCTAACTAGCGGGGCCTACAATGAGCACTTCTTC. Protein: CSALTSGAYNEHFF.

With respect to this clonotype: Because it lacks the conserved phenylalanine or tryptophan at the end, this CDR3 is likely a read error. The chain couples TRBV11-2 to TRBJ1-4; tentative D call: TRBD1 (6 bases). The CDR3 covers 16 residues. Per germline, CDR1 SGHAT and CDR2 FQNNGV. CDR3 bases: TGTGCCAACAGCCCCCCCTGCTCGGGGGCAAATGAAAAGCTGTTTCTT. Protein sequence: CANSPPCSGANEKLFL.

This chain links TRBV6-5 with TRBJ1-1; tentatively, D is TRBD1 (5 bases). CDR3 length: 15 amino acids. The ends were cut back, 5 bases at V and 4 bases at J, with 17 bases in the middle. CDR1 MNHEY and CDR2 SVGAGI come from the germline V gene. The CDR3 protein is CASSQGDETSTEAFF. In DNA form, the CDR3 reads TGTGCCAGCAGTCAGGGAGATGAGACGAGCACTGAAGCTTTCTTT.

Regarding this clonotype: A much larger clone sits a single nucleotide away, making a read error possible. V gene TRBV7-8 combines with J gene TRBJ2-1, with D unclear. This CDR3 contains 12 residues. The V end lost 7 bases, the J end lost 3 bases, and 7 bases lay between the germline ends. CDR1 and CDR2 (germline): SGHVS, FQNEAQ. The CDR3 reads CASNHSYNEQFF. CDR3 nucleotides: TGTGCCAGCAACCATAGCTACAATGAGCAGTTCTTC.

As to this clonotype: Germline is not matched at one junction end, which may reflect a read error. This chain joins TRBV5-4 and TRBJ2-7; D tentatively reads TRBD1 or TRBD2 (5 bases each). This CDR3 spans 14 amino acids. CDR1 and CDR2 from the germline V gene are SGHNT and YYREEE (reference sequence). CDR3 loop: CTSSPGARVDWQYF. The CDR3, as DNA: TGTACCAGCAGCCCCGGGGCAAGGGTCGACTGGCAGTACTTC.

The V and J genes are TRBV12-3 or TRBV12-4 and TRBJ1-2; 8 bases are shared with TRBD1. CDR3 size: 13 residues. V shed 6 bases and J 4 bases; nucleotides not matched to a gene: 4. CDR3 sequence (DNA): TGTGCCAGCAGCTTCGGGACAGGCTATGGCTACACCTTC. As protein: CASSFGTGYGYTF.

This clonotype was detected once. With a much larger clone just one base away, this may be a read error. This CDR3 is missing its conserved last phenylalanine or tryptophan, likely due to a read error. This chain connects TRBV20-1 to TRBJ2-1, with a tentative D call TRBD2 (5 bases). CDR3 size: 13 residues. V was shortened by 5 bases and J by 1 base, with 9 bases between the two germline ends. Germline V gives CDR1 DFQATT, CDR2 SNEGSKA (reference sequence). This CDR3 is CSAGRGSYNEQFL. The CDR3 nucleotides read TGCAGTGCTGGCCGGGGATCCTACAATGAGCAGTTCCTC.

Of note for this clonotype: An end of the junction differs from the germline gene, which may be a read error. The CDR3 sequence is CSAREPGQSFPYSGNTLYF. In nucleotides, the CDR3 is TGCAGTGCTAGAGAGCCGGGACAGAGTTTCCCCTACTCTGGAAACACCTTATATTTC. The rearrangement joins TRBV20-1 to TRBJ1-3; TRBD1 agrees at 7 bases. The CDR3 length is 19 residues. Germline V gene sequence: CDR1 DFQATT, CDR2 SNEGSKA (reference sequence).

With regard to this clonotype: A clone one base away is much larger, so this may be a read error. The rearrangement links TRBV12-3 or TRBV12-4 to TRBJ2-7, with 8 bases matching TRBD1. This CDR3 spans 14 amino acids. V lost 6 bases, J lost 4 bases, and 8 bases stayed unmatched. CDR3 sequence reads: CASSHGQGNYEQYF. For the CDR3, the DNA is TGTGCCAGCAGCCACGGACAGGGAAATTACGAGCAGTACTTC.

This clonotype appeared a single time. The junction differs from germline at one of its ends, possibly a read error. The CDR3 is CASSQGRAQTTEAFF. CDR3 in DNA: TGCGCGAGCAGCCAAGGACGGGCACAGACCACTGAAGCTTTCTTT. The rearrangement uses TRBV4-1 and TRBJ1-1; D unresolved. Germline V CDR1 and CDR2: MGHRA, YSYEKL. This CDR3 is 15 amino acids long.